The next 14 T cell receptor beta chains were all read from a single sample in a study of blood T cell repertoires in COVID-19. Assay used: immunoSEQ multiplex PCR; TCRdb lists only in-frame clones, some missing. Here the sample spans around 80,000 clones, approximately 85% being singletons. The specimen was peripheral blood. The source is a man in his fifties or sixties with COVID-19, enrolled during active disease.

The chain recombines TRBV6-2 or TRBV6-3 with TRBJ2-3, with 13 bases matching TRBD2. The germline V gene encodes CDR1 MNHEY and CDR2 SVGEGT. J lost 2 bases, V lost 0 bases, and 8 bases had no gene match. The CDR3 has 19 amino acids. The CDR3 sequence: CASSYSAELAGGFTDTQYF. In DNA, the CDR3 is TGTGCCAGCAGTTACTCAGCGGAACTAGCGGGAGGGTTCACAGATACGCAGTATTTT.

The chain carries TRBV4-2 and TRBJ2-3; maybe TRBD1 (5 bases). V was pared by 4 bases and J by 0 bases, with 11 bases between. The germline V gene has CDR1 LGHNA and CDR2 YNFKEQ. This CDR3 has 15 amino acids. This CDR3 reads CASSPHRTSTDTQYF. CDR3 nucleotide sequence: TGTGCCAGCAGCCCACACAGGACAAGCACAGATACGCAGTATTTT.

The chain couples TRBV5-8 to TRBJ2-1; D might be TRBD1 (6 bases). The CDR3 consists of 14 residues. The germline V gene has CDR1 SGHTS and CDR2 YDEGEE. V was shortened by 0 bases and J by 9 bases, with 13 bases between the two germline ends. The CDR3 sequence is CASSLGFSRGEQFF. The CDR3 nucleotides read TGTGCCAGCAGCTTGGGATTCAGCAGGGGTGAGCAGTTCTTC.

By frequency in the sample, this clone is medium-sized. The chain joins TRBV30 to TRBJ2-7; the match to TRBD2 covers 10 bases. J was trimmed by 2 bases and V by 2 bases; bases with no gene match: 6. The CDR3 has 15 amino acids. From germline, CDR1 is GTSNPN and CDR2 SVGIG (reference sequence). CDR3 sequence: CAWSKSGRGTYEQYF. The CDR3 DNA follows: TGTGCCTGGAGTAAAAGCGGGAGGGGAACCTACGAGCAGTACTTC.

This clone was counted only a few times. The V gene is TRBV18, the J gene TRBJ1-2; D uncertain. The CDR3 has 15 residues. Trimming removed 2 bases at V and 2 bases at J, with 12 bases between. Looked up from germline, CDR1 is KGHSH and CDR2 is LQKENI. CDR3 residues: CASSPASAINYGYTF. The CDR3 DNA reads TGTGCCAGCTCACCAGCGAGCGCGATAAACTATGGCTACACCTTC.

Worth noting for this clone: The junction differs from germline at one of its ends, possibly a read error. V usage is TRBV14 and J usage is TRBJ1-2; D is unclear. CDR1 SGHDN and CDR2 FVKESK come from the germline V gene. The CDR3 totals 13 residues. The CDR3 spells CAGSLRGSYGYTF. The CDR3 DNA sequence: TGTGCCGGCAGCCTACGAGGTAGCTATGGCTACACCTTC.

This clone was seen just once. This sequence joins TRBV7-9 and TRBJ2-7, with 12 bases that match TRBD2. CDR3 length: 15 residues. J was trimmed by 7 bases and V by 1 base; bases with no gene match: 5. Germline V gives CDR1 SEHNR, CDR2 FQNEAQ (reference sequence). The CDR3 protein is CASSLGTSGKGEQYF. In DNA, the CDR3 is TGTGCCAGCAGCTTAGGGACTAGCGGGAAGGGTGAGCAGTACTTC.

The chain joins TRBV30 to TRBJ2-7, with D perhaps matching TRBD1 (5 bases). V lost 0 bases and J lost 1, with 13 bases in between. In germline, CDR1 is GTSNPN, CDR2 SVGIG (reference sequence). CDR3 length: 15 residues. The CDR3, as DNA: TGTGCCTGGAGTGTCCCAACAGGTGTTTCCTACGAGCAGTACTTC. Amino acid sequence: CAWSVPTGVSYEQYF.

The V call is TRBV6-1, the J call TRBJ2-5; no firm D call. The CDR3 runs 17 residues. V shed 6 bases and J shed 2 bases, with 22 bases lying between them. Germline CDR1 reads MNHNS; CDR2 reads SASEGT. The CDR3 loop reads CASSERLLVVEQETQYF. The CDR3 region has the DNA TGTGCCAGCAGCGAACGGTTGTTGGTAGTGGAGCAAGAGACCCAGTACTTC.

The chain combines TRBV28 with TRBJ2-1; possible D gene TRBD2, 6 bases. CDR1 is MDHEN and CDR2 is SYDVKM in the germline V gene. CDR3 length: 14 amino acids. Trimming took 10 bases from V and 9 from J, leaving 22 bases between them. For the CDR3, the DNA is TGTGCCACCTCCGGACCCCACTGGCGGGGTGAGCAGTTCTTC. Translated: CATSGPHWRGEQFF.

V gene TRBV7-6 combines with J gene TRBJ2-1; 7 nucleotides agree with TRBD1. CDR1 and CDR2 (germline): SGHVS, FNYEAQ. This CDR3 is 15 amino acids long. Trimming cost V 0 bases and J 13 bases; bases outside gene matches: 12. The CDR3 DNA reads TGTGCCAGCAGCTTAGCTAATGACAGGGTTAGGGATCAGTTCTTC. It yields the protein CASSLANDRVRDQFF.

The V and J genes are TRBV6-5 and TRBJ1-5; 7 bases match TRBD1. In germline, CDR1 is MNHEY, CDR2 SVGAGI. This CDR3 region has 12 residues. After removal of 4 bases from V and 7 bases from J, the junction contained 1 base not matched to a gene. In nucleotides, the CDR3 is TGTGCCAGCAGTTCCAGGGGGCAGCCCCAGCATTTT. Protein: CASSSRGQPQHF.

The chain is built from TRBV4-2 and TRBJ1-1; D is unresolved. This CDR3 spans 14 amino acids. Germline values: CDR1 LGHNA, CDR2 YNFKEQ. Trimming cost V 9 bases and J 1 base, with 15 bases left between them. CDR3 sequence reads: CASLPEGGNTEAFF. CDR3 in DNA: TGTGCCAGTCTTCCGGAGGGCGGGAACACTGAAGCTTTCTTT.

CDR3 sequence: CASSPSSGGRQETQYF. Here the CDR3 DNA reads TGTGCCAGCAGTCCGTCTTCTGGGGGCAGGCAAGAGACCCAGTACTTC. The chain has TRBV6-6 and TRBJ2-5; possible D gene TRBD1, 6 bases. This CDR3 is built from 16 residues. Germline assignment: CDR1 MNHNY and CDR2 SVGAGI (reference sequence). The germline V and J ends were trimmed by 5 bases and 2 bases, with 18 bases remaining between them.